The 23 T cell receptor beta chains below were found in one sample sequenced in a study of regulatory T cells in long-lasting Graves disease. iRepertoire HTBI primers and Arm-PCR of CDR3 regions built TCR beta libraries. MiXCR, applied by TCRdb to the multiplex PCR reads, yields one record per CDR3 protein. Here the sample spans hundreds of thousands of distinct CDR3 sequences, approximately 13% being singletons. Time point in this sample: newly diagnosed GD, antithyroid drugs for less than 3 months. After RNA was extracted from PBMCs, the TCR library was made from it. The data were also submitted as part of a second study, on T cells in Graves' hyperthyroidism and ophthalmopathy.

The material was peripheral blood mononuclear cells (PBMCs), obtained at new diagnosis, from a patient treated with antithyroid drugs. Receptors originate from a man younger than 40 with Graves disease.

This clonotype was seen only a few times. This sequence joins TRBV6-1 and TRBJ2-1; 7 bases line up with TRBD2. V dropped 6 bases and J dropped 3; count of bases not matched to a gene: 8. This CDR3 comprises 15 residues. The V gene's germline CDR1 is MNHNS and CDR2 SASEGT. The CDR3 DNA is TGTGCCAGCAGCTCTCGTGCGGGAGACTACAATGAGCAGTTCTTC. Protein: CASSSRAGDYNEQFF.

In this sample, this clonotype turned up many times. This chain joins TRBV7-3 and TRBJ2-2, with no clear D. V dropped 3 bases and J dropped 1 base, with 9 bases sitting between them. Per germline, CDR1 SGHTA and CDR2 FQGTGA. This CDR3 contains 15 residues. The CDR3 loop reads CASSFGAENTGELFF. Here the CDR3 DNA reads TGTGCCAGCAGCTTTGGCGCGGAGAACACCGGGGAGCTGTTTTTT.

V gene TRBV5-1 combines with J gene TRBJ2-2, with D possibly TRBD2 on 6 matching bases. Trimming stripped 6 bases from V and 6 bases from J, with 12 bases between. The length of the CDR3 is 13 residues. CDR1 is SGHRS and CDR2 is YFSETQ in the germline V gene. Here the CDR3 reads CASTYTGAGELFF. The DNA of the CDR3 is TGCGCCAGCACTTACACGGGGGCCGGGGAGCTGTTTTTT. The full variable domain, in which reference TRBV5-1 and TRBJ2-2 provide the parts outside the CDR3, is KAGVTQTPRYLIKTRGQQVTLSCSPISGHRSVSWYQQTPGQGLQFLFEYFSETQRNKGNFPGRFSGRQFSNSRSEMNVSTLELGDSALYLCASTYTGAGELFFGEGSRLTVL.

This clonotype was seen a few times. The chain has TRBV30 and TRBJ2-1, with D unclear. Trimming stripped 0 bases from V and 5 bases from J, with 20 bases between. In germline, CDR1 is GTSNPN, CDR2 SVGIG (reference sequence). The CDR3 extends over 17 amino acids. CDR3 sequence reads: CAWSVLPPSVGHNEQFF. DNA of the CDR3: TGTGCCTGGAGTGTACTGCCCCCATCGGTCGGCCACAATGAGCAGTTCTTC.

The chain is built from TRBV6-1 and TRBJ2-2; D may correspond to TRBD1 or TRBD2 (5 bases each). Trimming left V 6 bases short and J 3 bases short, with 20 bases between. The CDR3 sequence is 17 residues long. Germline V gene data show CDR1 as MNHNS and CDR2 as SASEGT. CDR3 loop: CASRWSGTSEDTGELFF. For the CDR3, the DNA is TGTGCCAGCAGGTGGTCCGGGACCTCGGAGGACACCGGGGAGCTGTTTTTT.

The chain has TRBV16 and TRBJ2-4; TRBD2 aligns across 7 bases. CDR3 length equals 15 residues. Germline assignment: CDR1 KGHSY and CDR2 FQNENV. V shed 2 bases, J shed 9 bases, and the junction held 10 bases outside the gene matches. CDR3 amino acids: CASSQGVGGSSIQYF. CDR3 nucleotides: TGTGCCAGCAGCCAAGGAGTCGGCGGGAGTAGCATTCAGTACTTC.

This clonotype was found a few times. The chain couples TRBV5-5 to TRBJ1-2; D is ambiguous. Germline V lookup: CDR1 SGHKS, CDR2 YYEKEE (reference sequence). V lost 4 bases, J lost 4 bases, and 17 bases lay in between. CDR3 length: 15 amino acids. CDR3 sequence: CASSPPLEIGYGYTF. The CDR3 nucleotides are TGTGCCAGCAGCCCCCCCTTGGAGATTGGCTATGGCTACACCTTC.

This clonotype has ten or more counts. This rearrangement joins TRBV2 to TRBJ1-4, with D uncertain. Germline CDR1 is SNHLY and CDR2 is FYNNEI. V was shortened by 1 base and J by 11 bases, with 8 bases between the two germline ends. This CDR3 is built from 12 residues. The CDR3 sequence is CASSEGEVKLFF. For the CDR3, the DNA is TGTGCCAGCAGTGAAGGGGAGGTGAAACTGTTTTTT.

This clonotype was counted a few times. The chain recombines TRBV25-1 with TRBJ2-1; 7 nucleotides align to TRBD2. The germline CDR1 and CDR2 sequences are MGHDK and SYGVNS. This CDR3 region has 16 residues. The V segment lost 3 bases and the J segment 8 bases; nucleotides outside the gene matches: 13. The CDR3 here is CASSDRWEGPFHEQFF. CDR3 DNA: TGTGCCAGCAGTGATCGGTGGGAGGGCCCCTTTCATGAGCAGTTCTTC.

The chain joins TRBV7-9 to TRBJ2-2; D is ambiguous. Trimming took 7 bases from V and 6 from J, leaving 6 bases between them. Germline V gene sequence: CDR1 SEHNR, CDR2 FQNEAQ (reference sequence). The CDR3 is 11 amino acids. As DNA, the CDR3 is TGTGCCAGCATGTCCGCCGGGGAGCTGTTTTTT. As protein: CASMSAGELFF. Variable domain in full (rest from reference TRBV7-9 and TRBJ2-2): DTGVSQNPRHKITKRGQNVTFRCDPISEHNRLYWYRQTLGQGPEFLTYFQNEAQLEKSRLLSDRFSAERPKGSFSTLEIQRTEQGDSAMYLCASMSAGELFFGEGSRLTVL.

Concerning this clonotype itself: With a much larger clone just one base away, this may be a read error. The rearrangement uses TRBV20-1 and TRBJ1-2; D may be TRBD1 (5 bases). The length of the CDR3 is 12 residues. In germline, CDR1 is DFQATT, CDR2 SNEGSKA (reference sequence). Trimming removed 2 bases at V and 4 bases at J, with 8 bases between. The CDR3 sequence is CSARTGSYGYTF. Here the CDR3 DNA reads TGCAGTGCTAGAACAGGAAGCTATGGCTACACCTTC.

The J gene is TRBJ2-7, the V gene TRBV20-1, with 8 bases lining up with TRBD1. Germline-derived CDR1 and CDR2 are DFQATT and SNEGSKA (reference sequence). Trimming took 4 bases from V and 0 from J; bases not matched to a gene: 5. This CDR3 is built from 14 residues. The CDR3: CSAITGQASYEQYF. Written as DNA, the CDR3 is TGCAGTGCTATCACGGGACAGGCCTCCTACGAGCAGTACTTC.

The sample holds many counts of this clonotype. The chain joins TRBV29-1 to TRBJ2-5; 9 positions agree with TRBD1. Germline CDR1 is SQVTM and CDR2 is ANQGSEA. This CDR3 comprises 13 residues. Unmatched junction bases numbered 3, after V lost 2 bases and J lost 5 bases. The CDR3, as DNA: TGCAGCGTTGAAAGCGACAGGGGGGAGACCCAGTACTTC. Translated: CSVESDRGETQYF.

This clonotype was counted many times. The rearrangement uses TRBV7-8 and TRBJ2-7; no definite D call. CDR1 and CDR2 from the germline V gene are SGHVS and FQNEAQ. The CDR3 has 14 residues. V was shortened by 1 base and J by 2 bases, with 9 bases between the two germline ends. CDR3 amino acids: CASSLVQQTYEQYF. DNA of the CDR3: TGTGCCAGCAGCTTAGTCCAGCAGACCTACGAGCAGTACTTC. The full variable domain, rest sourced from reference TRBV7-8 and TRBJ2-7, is GAGVSQSPRYKVAKRGQDVALRCDPISGHVSLFWYQQALGQGPEFLTYFQNEAQLDKSGLPSDRFFAERPEGSVSTLKIQRTQQEDSAVYLCASSLVQQTYEQYFGPGTRLTVT.

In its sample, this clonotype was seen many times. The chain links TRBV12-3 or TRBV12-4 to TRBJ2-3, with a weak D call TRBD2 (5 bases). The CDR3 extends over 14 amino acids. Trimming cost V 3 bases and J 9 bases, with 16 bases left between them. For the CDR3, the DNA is TGTGCCAGCAGTTTTGCCAGTCCCCGGAGGACGCAGTATTTT. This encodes CASSFASPRRTQYF.

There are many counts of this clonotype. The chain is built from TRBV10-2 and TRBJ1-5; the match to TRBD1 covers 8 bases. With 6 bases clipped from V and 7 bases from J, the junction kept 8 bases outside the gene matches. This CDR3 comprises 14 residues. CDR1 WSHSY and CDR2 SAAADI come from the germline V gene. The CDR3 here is CASSRGRGGQPQHF. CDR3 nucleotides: TGCGCCAGCAGCAGGGGGCGAGGAGGCCAGCCCCAGCATTTT.

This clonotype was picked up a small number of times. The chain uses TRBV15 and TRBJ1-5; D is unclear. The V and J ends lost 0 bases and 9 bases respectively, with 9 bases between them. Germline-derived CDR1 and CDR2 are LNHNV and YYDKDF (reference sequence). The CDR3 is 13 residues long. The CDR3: CATSRDYPAPQHF. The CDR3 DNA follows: TGTGCCACCAGCAGAGATTACCCTGCGCCCCAGCATTTT.

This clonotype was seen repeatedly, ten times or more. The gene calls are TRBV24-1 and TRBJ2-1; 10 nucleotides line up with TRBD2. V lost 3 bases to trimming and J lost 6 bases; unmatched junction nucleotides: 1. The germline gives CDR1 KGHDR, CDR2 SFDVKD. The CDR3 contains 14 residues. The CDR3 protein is CATSDSGRGNEQFF. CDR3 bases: TGTGCCACCAGTGATAGCGGGAGGGGCAATGAGCAGTTCTTC.

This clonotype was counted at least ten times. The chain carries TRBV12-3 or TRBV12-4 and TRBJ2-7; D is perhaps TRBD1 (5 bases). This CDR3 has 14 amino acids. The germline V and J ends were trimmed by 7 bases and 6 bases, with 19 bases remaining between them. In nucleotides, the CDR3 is TGTGCCAGCACCCCGTACAGGTCCCAAGGCGAGCAGTACTTC. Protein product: CASTPYRSQGEQYF.

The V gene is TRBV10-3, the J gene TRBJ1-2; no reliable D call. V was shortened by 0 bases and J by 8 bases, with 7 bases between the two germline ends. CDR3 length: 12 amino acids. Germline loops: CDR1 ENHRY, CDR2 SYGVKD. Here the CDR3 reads CAISESRQGYTF. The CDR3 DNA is TGTGCCATCAGTGAGTCGAGGCAGGGCTACACCTTC.

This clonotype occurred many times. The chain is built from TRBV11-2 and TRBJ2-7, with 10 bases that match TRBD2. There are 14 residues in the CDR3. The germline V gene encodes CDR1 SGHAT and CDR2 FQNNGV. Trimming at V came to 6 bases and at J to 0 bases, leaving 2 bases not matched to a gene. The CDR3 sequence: CASSTSGVSYEQYF. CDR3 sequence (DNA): TGTGCCAGCAGTACTAGCGGGGTCTCCTACGAGCAGTACTTC.

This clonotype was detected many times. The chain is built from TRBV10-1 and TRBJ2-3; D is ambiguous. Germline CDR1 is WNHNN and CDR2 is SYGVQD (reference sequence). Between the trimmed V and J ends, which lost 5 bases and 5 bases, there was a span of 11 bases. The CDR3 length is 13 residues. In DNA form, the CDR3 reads TGCGCCAGCAGTCCAGGTTTTGGAGATACGCAGTATTTT. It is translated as CASSPGFGDTQYF.

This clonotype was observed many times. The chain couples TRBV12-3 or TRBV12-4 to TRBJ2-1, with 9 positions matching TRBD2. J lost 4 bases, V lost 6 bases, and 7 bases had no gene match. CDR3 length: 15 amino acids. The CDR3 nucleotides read TGTGCCAGCAGCCTTGTTGCGGGAGGGTACAATGAGCAGTTCTTC. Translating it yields CASSLVAGGYNEQFF.